The 19 T cell receptor beta chains below come from one sample, sequenced in a study of response to subunit inactivated influenza vaccine. MiXCR, run by TCRdb on the RT-PCR reads, gives a single entry per CDR3 protein. Of about 780,000 distinct CDR3 sequences listed, approximately 17% are singletons. The specimen was PBMCs from blood, collected less than 6 days after vaccination. All receptors derive from a man in his fifties or sixties who received an inactivated influenza vaccine.

The chain uses TRBV15 and TRBJ2-1; the match to TRBD2 covers 9 bases. Germline trimming cut 1 base from V and 8 bases from J; bases unmatched to any gene: 9. Germline V gene lookup returns CDR1 LNHNV and CDR2 YYDKDF (reference sequence). The CDR3 is 16 residues long. This CDR3 reads CATSRVGGGAWYEQFF. For the CDR3, the DNA is TGTGCCACCAGCAGAGTTGGCGGGGGGGCCTGGTATGAGCAGTTCTTC.

This clonotype was seen only a few times. Here the CDR3 reads CASSPSGSYPYGYTF. The CDR3, as DNA: TGTGCCAGCAGTCCTTCGGGGAGCTATCCCTATGGCTACACCTTC. V and J are TRBV27 and TRBJ1-2; unclear D gene. The CDR3 sequence is 15 residues long. The germline gives CDR1 MNHEY, CDR2 SMNVEV (reference sequence). Trimming cost V 5 bases and J 4 bases, with 17 bases left between them.

This chain joins TRBV7-6 and TRBJ2-3; 10 bases align to TRBD2. The CDR3 is 16 amino acids. The germline gives CDR1 SGHVS, CDR2 FNYEAQ. V was clipped by 3 bases and J by 2 bases; unmatched bases: 5. CDR3 sequence reads: CASSFLSGGATDTQYF. CDR3 sequence (DNA): TGTGCCAGCAGCTTCCTGAGCGGGGGGGCCACAGATACGCAGTATTTT.

This clonotype occurred a few times. The chain is built from TRBV6-5 and TRBJ1-2; D call uncertain. V lost 8 bases and J 6 bases, leaving 13 bases between the germline ends. The CDR3 has 12 residues. Germline CDR1 and CDR2: MNHEY and SVGAGI. The CDR3 loop reads CASGAGWDGYTF. Written as DNA, the CDR3 is TGTGCCAGCGGCGCCGGTTGGGATGGCTACACCTTC.

This clonotype showed up just a few times. The rearrangement links TRBV20-1 to TRBJ2-1, with 10 bases fitting TRBD1. The CDR3 contains 18 residues. V was clipped by 5 bases and J by 4 bases; unmatched bases: 17. Germline V lookup: CDR1 DFQATT, CDR2 SNEGSKA (reference sequence). CDR3 region: CSAPNRDRGLSRYNEQFF. CDR3 nucleotides: TGCAGTGCTCCAAACCGGGACAGGGGTCTCTCGAGGTACAATGAGCAGTTCTTC.

To note about this clonotype: A much larger clonotype is one base distant, so this may be a read error. The rearrangement joins TRBV24-1 to TRBJ2-1; unclear D gene. Deletions cut 6 bases from V and 4 bases from J, with 3 bases between. This CDR3 has 11 residues. Germline CDR1 and CDR2: KGHDR and SFDVKD. In nucleotides, the CDR3 is TGTGCCACCAGTTATTACAATGAGCAGTTCTTC. It translates to CATSYYNEQFF.

This clonotype turned up a few times. The chain is built from TRBV12-3 or TRBV12-4 and TRBJ2-3; 8 positions agree with TRBD2. The CDR3 covers 15 residues. The V segment lost 3 bases and the J segment 3 bases; nucleotides outside the gene matches: 5. DNA of the CDR3: TGTGCCAGCAGTTTTGGACTAGCTGCGACAGATACGCAGTATTTT. Amino acid sequence: CASSFGLAATDTQYF.

This clonotype has more than one count but fewer than ten. The V gene is TRBV11-1, the J gene TRBJ2-1; D gene uncertain. Germline CDR1 reads SGHAT; CDR2 reads FQDESV (reference sequence). V was trimmed by 2 bases and J by 0 bases, leaving 20 bases between them. This CDR3 has 19 residues. The chain's CDR3 is CASSLTGLRRASSYNEQFF. As DNA, the CDR3 is TGTGCCAGCAGCTTAACCGGCCTACGCCGCGCGAGCTCCTACAATGAGCAGTTCTTC.

This clonotype was detected only a few times. The chain links TRBV15 to TRBJ1-2; D remains unclear. Trimming removed 3 bases from V and 8 bases from J, with 10 bases in between. Germline-derived CDR1 and CDR2 are LNHNV and YYDKDF (reference sequence). The CDR3 runs to 12 residues. CDR3 nucleotides: TGTGCCACCAGCAGTGAGCTAGGCGGCTACACCTTC. As protein: CATSSELGGYTF.

This clonotype has a handful of counts. V usage is TRBV7-8 and J usage is TRBJ1-1, with 7 positions matching TRBD1. The CDR3 runs to 18 residues. The V gene end was trimmed by 2 bases and the J gene end by 0 bases; junction bases not matched to a gene: 12. The germline gives CDR1 SGHVS, CDR2 FQNEAQ. The CDR3 bases are TGTGCCAGCAGCTTAAGTAATAAGGACAGGTTCATGAACACTGAAGCTTTCTTT. The encoded protein is CASSLSNKDRFMNTEAFF.

This clonotype has only a few counts. This rearrangement joins TRBV29-1 to TRBJ2-7; 7 bases fit TRBD1. This CDR3 is 13 amino acids long. Germline lookup yields CDR1 SQVTM and CDR2 ANQGSEA. V was pared by 6 bases and J by 4 bases, with 9 bases of the junction left unmatched. The CDR3, as DNA: TGCAGCGTGACCGACAGGGTACTTTACGAGCAGTACTTC. It encodes CSVTDRVLYEQYF.

This clonotype showed up many times. This chain connects TRBV7-6 to TRBJ1-4; TRBD1 agrees at 9 bases. The germline V gene has CDR1 SGHVS and CDR2 FNYEAQ. The CDR3 is made up of 13 amino acids. Trimming cost V 5 bases and J 14 bases; bases outside gene matches: 9. CDR3 loop: CASSGYRDRVLFF. As DNA, the CDR3 is TGTGCCAGCAGCGGTTACCGGGACAGGGTCCTGTTTTTT.

This clonotype was counted between two and nine times. This rearrangement joins TRBV12-3 or TRBV12-4 to TRBJ2-1, with TRBD2 as a possible D gene (6 bases). This CDR3 has 15 amino acids. V lost 10 bases and J lost 1, with 17 bases in between. CDR3 nucleotides: TGTGCCATCGCTCGTCCGGGAGTATCCTACAATGAGCAGTTCTTC. Its protein product is CAIARPGVSYNEQFF.

To note about this clonotype: At one boundary the junction diverges from the germline segment, which might be a read error. The rearrangement links TRBV5-1 to TRBJ2-5; 11 nucleotides agree with TRBD1. The germline V gene has CDR1 SGHRS and CDR2 YFSETQ. This CDR3 comprises 15 residues. CDR3 protein: CTSSLDRGQIETQYF. In DNA form, the CDR3 reads TGCACCAGCAGCTTGGACAGGGGGCAGATAGAGACCCAGTACTTC.

This clonotype occurred a few times. The genes are TRBV12-3 or TRBV12-4 and TRBJ2-1; D gene ambiguous. The CDR3 is 14 residues long. V lost 3 bases and J 10 bases, leaving 16 bases between the germline ends. CDR3 region: CASSLGVGNWEQFF. CDR3 nucleotide sequence: TGTGCCAGCAGTTTGGGTGTAGGGAATTGGGAGCAGTTCTTC.

This chain joins TRBV15 and TRBJ1-2; 10 nucleotides match TRBD1. CDR3 length: 17 residues. Germline V gene lookup returns CDR1 LNHNV and CDR2 YYDKDF (reference sequence). J lost 0 bases, V lost 0 bases, and 4 bases had no gene match. In nucleotides, the CDR3 is TGTGCCACCAGCAGAGAGGACAGGGGGGAAACTAACTATGGCTACACCTTC. Its protein product is CATSREDRGETNYGYTF.

The chain links TRBV5-1 to TRBJ2-7; 14 nucleotides match TRBD2. J gave up 3 bases and V 4 bases, and 6 bases lay outside the gene matches. Germline lookup yields CDR1 SGHRS and CDR2 YFSETQ. This CDR3 comprises 16 residues. The CDR3 reads CASSTGLAGAFYEQYF. The CDR3 DNA reads TGCGCCAGCAGCACGGGACTAGCGGGGGCGTTCTACGAGCAGTACTTC.

This clonotype was counted at least ten times. This sequence joins TRBV20-1 and TRBJ2-5; 11 positions agree with TRBD2. Germline assignment: CDR1 DFQATT and CDR2 SNEGSKA (reference sequence). The CDR3 runs 15 residues. Trimming took 1 base from V and 1 from J; bases not matched to a gene: 2. The CDR3 bases are TGCAGTGCTAGAGGACTAGCGGGGCGCCAAGAGACCCAGTACTTC. This gives the protein CSARGLAGRQETQYF.

The chain is built from TRBV12-3 or TRBV12-4 and TRBJ2-3, with a tentative D call TRBD1 (6 bases). Trimming took off 3 bases at V and 0 bases at J, with 10 bases between the two ends. The CDR3 runs 15 residues. The CDR3: CASSLDSASTDTQYF. The CDR3 coding sequence is TGTGCCAGCAGTTTGGACAGTGCTAGCACAGATACGCAGTATTTT.